One and the same sample provided the 21 T cell receptor beta chains below, sequenced in a study of cytomegalovirus exposure and HLA in healthy donors. TCRdb's copy holds only in-frame clones and misses some; the assay was immunoSEQ multiplex PCR. In the table there are some 64,000 clones, around 97% of which are singletons. The sample comprised PBMCs. These receptor sequences come from a woman aged 18-29 years in good health and CMV-seropositive.

The chain couples TRBV25-1 to TRBJ2-1; D call uncertain. This CDR3 has 16 amino acids. V was pared by 1 base and J by 6 bases, with 16 bases between. The germline CDR1 and CDR2 sequences are MGHDK and SYGVNS. The DNA of the CDR3 is TGTGCCAGCAGTGAATCTAGGCCGTGGTATTCCAATGAGCAGTTCTTC. Its translation is CASSESRPWYSNEQFF.

The chain joins TRBV29-1 to TRBJ2-3; 7 positions agree with TRBD2. Per germline, CDR1 SQVTM and CDR2 ANQGSEA. The CDR3 covers 15 residues. Trimming cost V 0 bases and J 2 bases; bases outside gene matches: 5. The CDR3 sequence is CSVEDGTTSTDTQYF. The CDR3, as DNA: TGCAGCGTTGAAGATGGGACTACCTCCACAGATACGCAGTATTTT.

This clone was found once. The chain combines TRBV5-1 with TRBJ2-3; 10 nucleotides agree with TRBD2. CDR3 length: 16 residues. With 1 base clipped from V and 3 bases from J, the junction kept 5 bases outside the gene matches. The V gene's germline CDR1 is SGHRS and CDR2 YFSETQ. The CDR3 spells CASSLSSGSGTDTQYF. As DNA, the CDR3 is TGCGCCAGCAGCTTGTCTAGCGGGAGCGGTACAGATACGCAGTATTTT.

The sample holds one count of this clone. As DNA, the CDR3 is TGTGCCAGCAGTTCGCCCCACAGGGGGAGCAATCAGCCCCAGCATTTT. Protein sequence: CASSSPHRGSNQPQHF. The chain links TRBV28 to TRBJ1-5; 8 bases agree with TRBD1. CDR3 length equals 16 residues. CDR1 and CDR2 from the germline V gene are MDHEN and SYDVKM. The junction had 6 bases not matched to a gene; V was cut back by 4 bases and J by 1 base.

This clone was detected only once. This specimen includes other DNA sequences encoding the same CDR3. The chain combines TRBV27 with TRBJ2-1; 10 positions agree with TRBD2. The CDR3 sequence is 14 residues long. The germline V gene encodes CDR1 MNHEY and CDR2 SMNVEV (reference sequence). Trimming cost V 7 bases and J 0 bases; bases outside gene matches: 0. The CDR3 sequence is CASTSGSSYNEQFF. The DNA for the CDR3 is TGTGCCAGCACTAGCGGGAGCTCCTACAATGAGCAGTTCTTC.

The chain combines TRBV10-3 with TRBJ2-3; D call uncertain. CDR3 length: 12 amino acids. V was clipped by 6 bases and J by 2 bases, with 6 bases between them. The germline V gene has CDR1 ENHRY and CDR2 SYGVKD. As DNA, the CDR3 is TGTGCCATCAGATCGGTCACAGATACGCAGTATTTT. Residues: CAIRSVTDTQYF.

The chain combines TRBV5-6 with TRBJ1-4; possible D gene TRBD1, 6 bases. CDR3 length: 13 amino acids. V was cut by 4 bases and J by 8 bases, with 12 bases left in between. Looked up from germline, CDR1 is SGHDT and CDR2 is YYEEEE. The CDR3 here is CASSRQVEEKLFF. The CDR3 coding sequence is TGTGCCAGCAGCAGACAGGTAGAAGAAAAACTGTTTTTT.

The rearrangement links TRBV11-3 to TRBJ2-7; 7 bases line up with TRBD1. V trimming: 0 bases; J trimming: 3 bases; junction bases outside the gene matches: 2. The CDR3 is 14 amino acids. Per the germline V gene, CDR1 is SGHNT and CDR2 is YENEEA. CDR3 region: CASSLDGTDYEQYF. CDR3 nucleotides: TGTGCCAGCAGCTTAGATGGGACAGACTACGAGCAGTACTTC.

V gene TRBV2 combines with J gene TRBJ2-5; D remains unclear. The length of the CDR3 is 13 residues. The V end lost 3 bases, the J end lost 2 bases, and 7 bases lay between the germline ends. CDR1 is SNHLY, CDR2 FYNNEI, per germline. The CDR3 region has the DNA TGTGCCAGCAGTGACCATACTCAAGAGACCCAGTACTTC. It codes for CASSDHTQETQYF.

The V and J genes are TRBV10-3 and TRBJ1-3, with 7 bases lining up with TRBD1. V was clipped by 0 bases and J by 10 bases; unmatched bases: 9. CDR3 length: 15 amino acids. Germline V gene sequence: CDR1 ENHRY, CDR2 SYGVKD. CDR3 DNA sequence: TGTGCCATCAGTGAGTCAGCGATGGACAGGAGGACCATATATTTT. Amino acid sequence: CAISESAMDRRTIYF.

The V and J genes are TRBV14 and TRBJ2-2; 7 nucleotides agree with TRBD1. The CDR3 totals 16 residues. Germline assignment: CDR1 SGHDN and CDR2 FVKESK. Germline trimming cut 1 base from V and 6 bases from J; bases unmatched to any gene: 8. The CDR3 region is CASSQGLDRTPGELFF. The CDR3 DNA reads as TGTGCCAGCAGCCAAGGTTTGGACAGGACCCCCGGGGAGCTGTTTTTT.

The rearrangement links TRBV19 to TRBJ2-6, with 7 bases lining up with TRBD1. Trimming took 3 bases from V and 0 from J; bases not matched to a gene: 8. The CDR3 contains 18 residues. Germline V gene data show CDR1 as LNHDA and CDR2 as SQIVND (reference sequence). The CDR3 bases are TGTGCCAGTAGTATCCAGGGGGAGATCTCCTCTGGGGCCAACGTCCTGACTTTC. This sequence encodes CASSIQGEISSGANVLTF.

The chain employs TRBV13 and TRBJ1-1; D gene unclear. The CDR3 has 14 amino acids. Germline V CDR1 and CDR2: PRHDT, FYEKMQ (reference sequence). The V gene lost 5 bases and the J gene lost 1 base, with 11 bases spanning the gap. The CDR3 sequence is CASSPPPGNTEAFF. The DNA for the CDR3 is TGTGCCAGCAGCCCCCCGCCGGGGAACACTGAAGCTTTCTTT. The whole variable domain, remainder taken from reference TRBV13 and TRBJ1-1, is AAGVIQSPRHLIKEKRETATLKCYPIPRHDTVYWYQQGPGQDPQFLISFYEKMQSDKGSIPDRFSAQQFSDYHSELNMSSLELGDSALYFCASSPPPGNTEAFFGQGTRLTVV.

The gene calls are TRBV28 and TRBJ2-5; D is uncertain. Trimming took off 3 bases at V and 0 bases at J, with 14 bases between the two ends. CDR1 and CDR2 (germline): MDHEN, SYDVKM. There are 16 residues in the CDR3. DNA for the CDR3: TGTGCCAGCAGTTTCGAGTTAATGGTTAACCAAGAGACCCAGTACTTC. This translates into CASSFELMVNQETQYF.

This clone was recorded only once. The chain recombines TRBV7-9 with TRBJ2-1; 7 bases are a match to TRBD1. This CDR3 region has 13 residues. From germline, CDR1 is SEHNR and CDR2 FQNEAQ (reference sequence). V dropped 8 bases and J dropped 7; count of bases not matched to a gene: 8. CDR3: CASFGQGVNEQFF. The CDR3 coding sequence is TGTGCCAGCTTCGGGCAGGGGGTGAATGAGCAGTTCTTC.

The J gene is TRBJ2-3, the V gene TRBV5-1; 9 bases match TRBD2. Trimming at V came to 3 bases and at J to 2 bases, leaving 4 bases not matched to a gene. The germline gives CDR1 SGHRS, CDR2 YFSETQ. The CDR3 runs to 15 residues. As DNA, the CDR3 is TGCGCCAGCAGCTCCCTAGCGGGATCCACAGATACGCAGTATTTT. It yields the protein CASSSLAGSTDTQYF.

The chain carries TRBV28 and TRBJ2-7; 9 positions match TRBD2. Germline trimming cut 5 bases from V and 2 bases from J; bases unmatched to any gene: 13. This CDR3 has 17 residues. Germline CDR1 reads MDHEN; CDR2 reads SYDVKM. CDR3 nucleotides: TGTGCCAGCAGTCCCATGGGACTACTAGCGGGCACCTACGAGCAGTACTTC. Translated, it gives CASSPMGLLAGTYEQYF.

This chain joins TRBV15 and TRBJ2-7, with 7 bases identical to TRBD2. The CDR3 length is 16 residues. From germline, CDR1 is LNHNV and CDR2 YYDKDF (reference sequence). V lost 1 base, J lost 1 base, and 7 bases stayed unmatched. In DNA, the CDR3 is TGTGCCACCAGCAGAGTTGGGCGGGAGTCGTCCTACGAGCAGTACTTC. This gives the protein CATSRVGRESSYEQYF.

The V gene is TRBV30, the J gene TRBJ2-3; no reliable D call. CDR3 length: 15 amino acids. The V gene's germline CDR1 is GTSNPN and CDR2 SVGIG (reference sequence). Trimming pared 0 bases from V and 6 bases from J, leaving 16 bases between. Here the CDR3 DNA reads TGTGCCTGGAGTGTTGCTTCAGGTTCACCGGATACGCAGTATTTT. This encodes CAWSVASGSPDTQYF.

This chain links TRBV6-5 with TRBJ2-7; possibly TRBD2 for D (5 bases). The germline CDR1 and CDR2 sequences are MNHEY and SVGAGI. This CDR3 comprises 14 residues. Trimming removed 1 base from V and 3 bases from J, with 10 bases in between. DNA of the CDR3: TGTGCCAGCAGTTACTTCGACGGGGACTACGAGCAGTACTTC. Amino acids: CASSYFDGDYEQYF.

V is TRBV9 and J is TRBJ2-7, with 7 nucleotides matching TRBD2. The J segment lost 0 bases and the V segment lost 2 bases, leaving 2 bases of the junction unmatched. The CDR3 spans 14 residues. Germline values: CDR1 SGDLS, CDR2 YYNGEE. For the CDR3, the DNA is TGTGCCAGCAGCGTGGGGGGGGTCTCCTACGAGCAGTACTTC. This encodes CASSVGGVSYEQYF.